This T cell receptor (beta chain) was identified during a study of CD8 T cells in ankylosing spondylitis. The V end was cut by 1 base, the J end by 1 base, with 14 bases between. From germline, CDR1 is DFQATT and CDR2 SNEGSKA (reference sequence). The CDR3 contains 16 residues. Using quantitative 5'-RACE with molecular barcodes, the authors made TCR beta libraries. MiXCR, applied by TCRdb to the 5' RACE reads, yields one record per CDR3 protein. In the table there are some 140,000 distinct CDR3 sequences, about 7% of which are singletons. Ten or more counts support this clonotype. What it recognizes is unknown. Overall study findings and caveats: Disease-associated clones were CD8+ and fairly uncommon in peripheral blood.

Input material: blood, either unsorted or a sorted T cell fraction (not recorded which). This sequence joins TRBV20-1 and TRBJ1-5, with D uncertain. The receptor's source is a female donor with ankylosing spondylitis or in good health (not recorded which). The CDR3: CSARGGRGASNQPQHF. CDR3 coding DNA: TGCAGTGCTAGAGGAGGGCGAGGAGCGAGCAATCAGCCCCAGCATTTT.